The next 17 T cell receptor beta chains were all read from a single sample in a study of blood T cell repertoires in COVID-19. The repertoire was sequenced with immunoSEQ multiplex PCR; TCRdb's copy has only in-frame clones and lacks some. The data show hundreds of thousands of clones, under 95% seen once. Specimen: peripheral blood. Receptors originate from a young woman who had recovered from COVID-19.

V and J are TRBV13 and TRBJ2-1, with TRBD2 identical over 15 bases. The CDR3 runs to 16 residues. Germline trimming cut 5 bases from V and 8 bases from J; bases unmatched to any gene: 7. Germline V lookup: CDR1 PRHDT, CDR2 FYEKMQ (reference sequence). The DNA for the CDR3 is TGTGCCAGCAGCCCCCCGGGACTAGCGGGAGGCTATGAGCAGTTCTTC. Protein sequence: CASSPPGLAGGYEQFF.

The chain is built from TRBV4-3 and TRBJ2-3; 8 bases are shared with TRBD2. Germline trimming cut 0 bases from V and 0 bases from J; bases unmatched to any gene: 2. This CDR3 region has 16 residues. Germline assignment: CDR1 LGHNA and CDR2 YSLEER. Here the CDR3 DNA reads TGCGCCAGCAGCCAAGAAATAGCGGGAAGCACAGATACGCAGTATTTT. This encodes CASSQEIAGSTDTQYF.

This clone was observed a single time. V usage is TRBV24-1 and J usage is TRBJ1-2, with 7 bases identical to TRBD1. Germline V gene data show CDR1 as KGHDR and CDR2 as SFDVKD. CDR3 length equals 13 residues. V was pared by 5 bases and J by 4 bases, with 3 bases of the junction left unmatched. The CDR3 protein is CATSGSGGYGYTF. The CDR3 DNA follows: TGTGCCACCAGTGGCTCAGGGGGCTATGGCTACACCTTC.

The gene calls are TRBV7-2 and TRBJ2-3; the D gene is possibly TRBD2 (6 bases). There are 15 residues in the CDR3. V was pared by 8 bases and J by 6 bases, with 21 bases between. Per the germline V gene, CDR1 is SGHTA and CDR2 is FQGNSA. The CDR3 is CASAIQPGATDTQYF. The CDR3 DNA sequence: TGTGCCAGCGCAATCCAACCGGGAGCAACGGATACGCAGTATTTT.

The chain has TRBV29-1 and TRBJ2-2; TRBD1 matches at 7 bases. After removal of 8 bases from V and 2 bases from J, the junction contained 2 bases not matched to a gene. This CDR3 has 12 amino acids. Germline V gene data show CDR1 as SQVTM and CDR2 as ANQGSEA. The CDR3 loop reads CSYRGNTGELFF. CDR3 in DNA: TGCAGCTACAGGGGAAACACCGGGGAGCTGTTTTTT.

This chain uses TRBV3-1 (or the pseudogene TRBV3-2) with TRBJ2-1; 13 positions agree with TRBD2. This CDR3 region has 16 residues. Germline V gene data show CDR1 as LGHDT and CDR2 as YNNKEL (reference sequence). V lost 1 base and J lost 10; bases outside the gene matches: 7. The CDR3 spells CASSQASGLAGNEQFF. Written as DNA, the CDR3 is TGTGCCAGCAGCCAAGCATCGGGACTAGCGGGAAACGAGCAGTTCTTC.

The chain combines TRBV12-2 with TRBJ2-7; the tabulated D call, TRBD2, remains unverified against the DNA. TRBV12-2 is a listed pseudogene. The CDR3 covers 16 residues. The CDR3 is CASRLVSSRISYEQYV. The CDR3 nucleotides read TGTGCAAGTCGCTTAGTATCTAGCAGAATATCTTACGAGCAGTACGTC.

V is TRBV6-5 and J is TRBJ2-2; D not certain. V dropped 1 base and J dropped 8 bases, with 8 bases sitting between them. CDR3 length: 13 residues. Germline V gene lookup returns CDR1 MNHEY and CDR2 SVGAGI. CDR3 sequence (DNA): TGTGCCAGCAGTTACTTGGGCTCGGGGGAGCTGTTTTTT. Its translation is CASSYLGSGELFF.

V and J are TRBV27 and TRBJ2-7; a possible D gene is TRBD2 (5 bases). The CDR3 runs 15 residues. The ends were cut back, 0 bases at V and 6 bases at J, with 15 bases in the middle. Germline V lookup: CDR1 MNHEY, CDR2 SMNVEV (reference sequence). The CDR3 is CASSLSPSIYSEQYV. The CDR3 DNA is TGTGCCAGCAGTTTATCGCCTAGCATTTATTCCGAGCAGTACGTC.

This chain connects TRBV10-1 to TRBJ1-3; 9 nucleotides line up with TRBD1. J gave up 3 bases and V 2 bases, and 8 bases lay outside the gene matches. In germline, CDR1 is WNHNN, CDR2 SYGVQD (reference sequence). There are 17 residues in the CDR3. The chain's CDR3 is CASSEGHGTGIGNTIYF. The DNA of the CDR3 is TGCGCCAGCAGTGAGGGCCACGGGACAGGGATTGGAAACACCATATATTTT.

The rearrangement joins TRBV6-1 to TRBJ1-2, with D perhaps TRBD1 (5 bases). Looked up from germline, CDR1 is MNHNS and CDR2 is SASEGT. The CDR3 contains 14 residues. V lost 2 bases to trimming and J lost 6 bases, with 13 bases between them. The CDR3 coding sequence is TGTGCCAGCAGTGAAATCGTAGGACACGATGGCTACACCTTC. Amino acid sequence: CASSEIVGHDGYTF.

CDR3 amino acids: CASSPGGPRDRGPDTQYF. CDR3 nucleotides: TGTGCCAGCAGCCCAGGAGGTCCCCGGGACAGGGGACCAGATACGCAGTATTTT. The rearrangement joins TRBV7-2 to TRBJ2-3, with 10 bases identical to TRBD1. Germline assignment: CDR1 SGHTA and CDR2 FQGNSA. The CDR3 is 18 residues long. Trimming took 5 bases from V and 4 from J; bases not matched to a gene: 15.

The rearrangement uses TRBV7-6 and TRBJ2-1; 7 nucleotides match TRBD1. Looked up from germline, CDR1 is SGHVS and CDR2 is FNYEAQ. The junction had 10 bases not matched to a gene; V was cut back by 4 bases and J by 7 bases. There are 15 residues in the CDR3. The CDR3 nucleotides are TGTGCCAGCAGCTCCAGACAGGGCCGGGTAAATGAGCAGTTCTTC. Translating it yields CASSSRQGRVNEQFF.

This sequence joins TRBV5-3 and TRBJ2-2, with TRBD1 as a possible D gene (6 bases). TRBV5-3 is flagged as an ORF with uncertain function. The CDR3 totals 17 residues. V was shortened by 0 bases and J by 4 bases, with 16 bases between the two germline ends. For the CDR3, the DNA is TGTGCCAGAAGCTTGGTATGCAGGGGCGGTAGCACCGGGGAGCTGTTTTTT. Encoded protein: CARSLVCRGGSTGELFF.

The genes are TRBV27 and TRBJ1-1; D is unclear. The germline gives CDR1 MNHEY, CDR2 SMNVEV (reference sequence). This CDR3 contains 13 residues. Trimming took off 6 bases at V and 1 base at J, with 9 bases between the two ends. The CDR3 DNA reads TGTGCCAGCAGGTCCTTAGAGAACACTGAAGCTTTCTTT. The encoded protein is CASRSLENTEAFF.

V is TRBV19 and J is TRBJ2-7; no firm D call. This CDR3 spans 13 amino acids. CDR1 is LNHDA, CDR2 SQIVND, per germline (reference sequence). V lost 0 bases to trimming and J lost 4 bases, with 7 bases between them. The CDR3, as DNA: TGTGCCAGTAGTATAGATCTCGGGTACGAGCAGTACGTC. It codes for CASSIDLGYEQYV.

With regard to this clone: The sample holds other DNA sequences that translate to the same CDR3. This chain joins TRBV12-3 or TRBV12-4 and TRBJ1-1; D gene uncertain. The CDR3 is 13 amino acids. Trimming shortened V by 3 bases and J by 1 base, and 6 bases separated the two germline ends. For the CDR3, the DNA is TGTGCCAGCAGTTTTCGAGGGAACACTGAAGCTTTCTTT. Protein sequence: CASSFRGNTEAFF.